This is a list of T cell receptor beta chains from one sample in a study of patients and donors after allogeneic stem cell transplantation. One entry per CDR3 protein results from TCRdb running MiXCR on the RT-PCR reads. Among over 130,000 distinct CDR3 sequences, about two fifths were seen once, and the ten largest hold roughly 52%. Material for sequencing was blood, either unsorted or a sorted T cell fraction (not recorded which). The receptors stem from a human donor who was either an allogeneic HSCT recipient or a stem cell or donor lymphocyte infusion donor (not recorded which). It is not recorded whose cells these are; they may come from a transplant donor. The conserved cysteine and the conserved F or W are not part of the CDR3 here. Each record gives: V gene, clone size, CDR3 protein. Not every row has a clone size; where given, it reads once, few, many or a size class.

V: TRBV7-8; size: few; CDR3: ASSSTYANQPQH
V: TRBV4-2; size: -; CDR3: ASSQDGETNYGYT
V: TRBV27; size: few; CDR3: ASSLPDRQETQY
V: TRBV7-2; size: few; CDR3: ASSLAGVAGYWPDTQY
V: TRBV6-5; size: -; CDR3: ASSYTRDYGYT
V: TRBV20-1; size: few; CDR3: SAAPLQAGRGNTIY
V: TRBV29-1; size: -; CDR3: SVDLETQY
V: TRBV6-6; size: few; CDR3: ASSYFAGGGTDTQY
V: TRBV20-1; size: -; CDR3: SARDLQNPKNIQY
V: TRBV4-3; size: -; CDR3: ASSPGRGVYGYT
V: TRBV6-5; size: -; CDR3: ASSPWIAGVNEQF
V: TRBV12-3/TRBV12-4; size: -; CDR3: ASSLDVGAEAF
V: TRBV4-1; size: few; CDR3: ASSQDDDSGNTIY
V: TRBV5-1; size: -; CDR3: AIPLNTERDTQY
V: TRBV7-7; size: -; CDR3: ASSLGPGQETQY
V: TRBV10-3; size: -; CDR3: AISGPSGGTDTQY
V: TRBV24-1; size: -; CDR3: ATSDRTRYNEQF
V: TRBV10-3; size: -; CDR3: AISEKSLTGPEGYT
V: TRBV6-2/TRBV6-3; size: -; CDR3: ASSGRSSYEQY
V: TRBV15; size: few; CDR3: ATSRDRAGQGAAGNTIY
V: TRBV14; size: -; CDR3: ASSQVLRTSPLH
V: TRBV6-5; size: -; CDR3: ASSYGDRVNSPLH
V: TRBV10-3; size: -; CDR3: AISGGQNYGYT
V: TRBV16; size: -; CDR3: ASSQETDTEAF
V: TRBV12-3/TRBV12-4; size: -; CDR3: ASSQATDTQY
V: TRBV7-2; size: -; CDR3: ASSHQHGANSPLH
V: TRBV7-9; size: -; CDR3: ASSFTGINYGYT
V: TRBV12-3/TRBV12-4; size: -; CDR3: ASSYSDRAAGYT
V: TRBV2; size: many; CDR3: ASGRWANYGYT
V: TRBV20-1; size: few; CDR3: SAPPAAANEQF
V: TRBV7-7; size: -; CDR3: ASNPGNPYNEQF
V: TRBV5-6; size: -; CDR3: ASSLQIIFSTDTQY
V: TRBV4-3; size: -; CDR3: ASSPRTGWTPLH
V: TRBV12-3/TRBV12-4; size: few; CDR3: ASSLAQGPNTEAF